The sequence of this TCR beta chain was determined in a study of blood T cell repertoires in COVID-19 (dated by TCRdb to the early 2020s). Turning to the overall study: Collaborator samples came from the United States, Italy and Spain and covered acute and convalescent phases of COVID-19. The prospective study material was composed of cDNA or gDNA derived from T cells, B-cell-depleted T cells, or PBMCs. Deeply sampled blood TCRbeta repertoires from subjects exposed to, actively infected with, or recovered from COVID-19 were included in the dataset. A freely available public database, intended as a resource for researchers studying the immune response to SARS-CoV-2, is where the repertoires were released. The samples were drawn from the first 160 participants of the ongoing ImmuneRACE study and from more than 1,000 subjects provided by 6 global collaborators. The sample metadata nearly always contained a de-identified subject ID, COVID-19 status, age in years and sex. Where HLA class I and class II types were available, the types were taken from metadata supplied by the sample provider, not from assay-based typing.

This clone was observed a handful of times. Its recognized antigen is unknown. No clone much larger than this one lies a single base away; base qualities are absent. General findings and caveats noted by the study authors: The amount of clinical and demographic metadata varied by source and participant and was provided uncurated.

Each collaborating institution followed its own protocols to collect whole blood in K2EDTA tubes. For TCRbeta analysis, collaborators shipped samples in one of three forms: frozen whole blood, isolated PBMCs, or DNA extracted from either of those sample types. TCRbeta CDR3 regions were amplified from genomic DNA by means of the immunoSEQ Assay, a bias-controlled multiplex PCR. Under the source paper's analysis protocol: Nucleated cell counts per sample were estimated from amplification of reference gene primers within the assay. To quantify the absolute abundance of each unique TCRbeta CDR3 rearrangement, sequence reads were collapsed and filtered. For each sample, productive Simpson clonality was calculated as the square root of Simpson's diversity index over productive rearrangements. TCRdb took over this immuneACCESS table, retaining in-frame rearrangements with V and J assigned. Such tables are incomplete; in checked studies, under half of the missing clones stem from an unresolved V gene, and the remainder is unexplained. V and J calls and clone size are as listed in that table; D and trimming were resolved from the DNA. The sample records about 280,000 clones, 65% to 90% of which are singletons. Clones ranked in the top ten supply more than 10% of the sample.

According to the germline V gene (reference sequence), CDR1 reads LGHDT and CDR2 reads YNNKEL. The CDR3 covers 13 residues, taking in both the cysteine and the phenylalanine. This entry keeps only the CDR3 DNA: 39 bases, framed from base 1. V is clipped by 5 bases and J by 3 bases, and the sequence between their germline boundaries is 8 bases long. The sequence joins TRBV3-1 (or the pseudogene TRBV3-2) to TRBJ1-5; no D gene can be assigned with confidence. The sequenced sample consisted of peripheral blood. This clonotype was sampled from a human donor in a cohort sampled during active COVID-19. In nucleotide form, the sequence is TGTGCCAGCAGCGGTAGTGACAATCAGCCCCAGCATTTT. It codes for CASSGSDNQPQHF.